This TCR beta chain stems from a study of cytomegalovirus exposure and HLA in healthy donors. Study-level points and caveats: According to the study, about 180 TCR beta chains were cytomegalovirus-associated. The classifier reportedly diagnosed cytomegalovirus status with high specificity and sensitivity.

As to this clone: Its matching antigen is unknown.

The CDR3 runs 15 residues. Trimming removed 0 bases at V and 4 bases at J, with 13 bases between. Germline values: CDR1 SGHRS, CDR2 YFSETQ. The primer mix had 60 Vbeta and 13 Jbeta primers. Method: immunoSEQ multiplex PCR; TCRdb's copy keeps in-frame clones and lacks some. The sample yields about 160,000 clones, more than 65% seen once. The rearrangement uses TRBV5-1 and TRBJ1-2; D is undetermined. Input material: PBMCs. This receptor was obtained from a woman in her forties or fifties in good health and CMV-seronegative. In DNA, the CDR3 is TGCGCCAGCAGCTTGGGCCCCGGGGAGGGCTATGGCTACACCTTC. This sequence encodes CASSLGPGEGYGYTF.